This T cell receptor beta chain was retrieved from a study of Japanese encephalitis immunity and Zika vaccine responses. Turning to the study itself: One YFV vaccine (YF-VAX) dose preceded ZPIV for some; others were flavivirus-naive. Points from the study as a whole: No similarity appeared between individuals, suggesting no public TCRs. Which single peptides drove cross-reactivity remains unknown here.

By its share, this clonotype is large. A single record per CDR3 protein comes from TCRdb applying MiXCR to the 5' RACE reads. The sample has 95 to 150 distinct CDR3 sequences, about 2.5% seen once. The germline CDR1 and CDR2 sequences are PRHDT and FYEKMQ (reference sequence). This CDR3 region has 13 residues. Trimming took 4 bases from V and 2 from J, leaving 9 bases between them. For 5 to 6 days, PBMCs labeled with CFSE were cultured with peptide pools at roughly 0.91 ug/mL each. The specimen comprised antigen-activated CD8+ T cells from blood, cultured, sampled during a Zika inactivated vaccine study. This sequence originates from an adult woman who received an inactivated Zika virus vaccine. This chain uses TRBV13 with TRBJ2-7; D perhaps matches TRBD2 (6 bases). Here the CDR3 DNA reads TGTGCCAGCAGCTACGGGAGCCCCTACGAGCAGTACTTC. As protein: CASSYGSPYEQYF.